What follows describes a single TCR beta chain. Its antigen target is currently unknown. The junction departs from germline at one end; a sequencing error may be responsible. The data stem from a study of T cell changes during pregnancy in multiple sclerosis (dated by TCRdb to the late 2010s). Background for the entire study: The study looked at changes in the T cell repertoire across pregnancy in women with multiple sclerosis.

From cysteine to phenylalanine, the CDR3 is 17 amino acids long. The kept DNA is CDR3 alone, 51 bases in frame from the first base. The germline V gene specifies SGHTA as CDR1 and FQGNSA as CDR2. Libraries were prepared through the immunoSEQ multiplex PCR assay. The table comes from immuneACCESS by way of TCRdb, which keeps in-frame sequences with V and J called. Part of the clones is missing from these tables; in studies checked, under half for an unresolved V gene and the rest for unknown reasons. For this sample there are about 110,000 clones; roughly nine tenths appear just once. The ten biggest clones cover 1.5% to 2% of the sample.

This sequence uses TRBV7-2 and TRBJ2-3, with a weak D call of TRBD1 (5 bases match). This TCR came from a female donor with multiple sclerosis, enrolled in a pregnancy study. The sample was peripheral blood, taken before pregnancy. The bases read TGTGCCAGCACCTTAAGAGTGGGGCGGTCTAGCACAGATACGCAGTATTTT. It translates as CASTLRVGRSSTDTQYF.